This T cell receptor (beta chain) was sequenced in a study of T cell responses to AZD1222 COVID-19 vaccine. This clone appeared once. CDR3 length equals 14 residues. Per the germline V gene, CDR1 is MDHEN and CDR2 is SYDVKM. V lost 3 bases, J lost 1 base, and 10 bases lay in between. The protocol was immunoSEQ multiplex PCR, while the TCRdb copy is restricted to in-frame clones and leaves out a portion. Of about 97,000 clones listed, roughly 88% are singletons. This receptor was obtained from an adult in good health. The specimen was peripheral blood, collected on day 0 of AZD1222 vaccination. The chain joins TRBV28 to TRBJ2-7, with D possibly TRBD2 on 6 matching bases. The CDR3 sequence: CASSFRGLSYEQYF. The DNA for the CDR3 is TGTGCCAGCAGTTTTAGAGGACTATCCTACGAGCAGTACTTC.